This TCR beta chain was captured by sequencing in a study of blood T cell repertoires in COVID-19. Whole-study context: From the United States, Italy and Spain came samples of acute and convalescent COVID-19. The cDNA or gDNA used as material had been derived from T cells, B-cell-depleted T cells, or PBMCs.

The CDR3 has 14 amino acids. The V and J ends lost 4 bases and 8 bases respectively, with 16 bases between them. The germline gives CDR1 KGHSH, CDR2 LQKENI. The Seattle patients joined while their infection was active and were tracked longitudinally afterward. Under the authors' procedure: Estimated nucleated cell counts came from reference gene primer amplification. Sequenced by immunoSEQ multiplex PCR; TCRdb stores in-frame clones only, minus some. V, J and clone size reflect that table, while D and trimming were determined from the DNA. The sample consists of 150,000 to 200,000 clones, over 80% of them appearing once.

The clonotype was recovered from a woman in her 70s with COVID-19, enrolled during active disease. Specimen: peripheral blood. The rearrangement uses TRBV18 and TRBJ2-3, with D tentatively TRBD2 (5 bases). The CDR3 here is CASSQLGQEGTQYF. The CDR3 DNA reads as TGTGCCAGCTCACAATTGGGCCAAGAGGGTACGCAGTATTTT.